The 19 T cell receptor beta chains given below trace back to one sample, sequenced in a study of post-analysis software for immune sequencing data. The study's findings and limits: Among about 5 TRBV segments more frequent in patients than controls were TRBV5-6, TRBV5-1 and TRBV20-1.

No antigens are known for them. Researchers reported that TCR beta cDNA libraries carried unique molecular identifiers. TCRdb independently ran MiXCR on the PCR reads; one entry per CDR3 protein. Of roughly 600,000 distinct CDR3 sequences in the sample, around 40% were seen once. The sequenced sample was blood. The receptor set was obtained from a girl between 10 and 17 years old with multiple sclerosis.

The J gene is TRBJ1-2, the V gene TRBV7-9; D remains ambiguous. Germline V gene lookup returns CDR1 SEHNR and CDR2 FQNEAQ (reference sequence). This CDR3 is built from 14 residues. V was pared by 8 bases and J by 4 bases, with 17 bases between. As DNA, the CDR3 is TGTGCCAGCGGCCGGGAGAGTTCTTTCTATGGCTACACCTTC. Amino acid sequence: CASGRESSFYGYTF.

As to this clonotype: This clone may be a read error of a much larger clone one base away. The gene calls are TRBV29-1 and TRBJ2-5, with 8 positions matching TRBD1. The J call may not be correct, given that the DNA end is closer to TRBJ2-7. This CDR3 is built from 13 residues. Germline loops: CDR1 SQVTM, CDR2 ANQGSEA. CDR3 region: CSVGGQGADEQYF. Here the CDR3 DNA reads TGCAGCGTTGGGGGGCAGGGGGCTGACGAGCAGTACTTC.

The rearrangement links TRBV4-1 to TRBJ1-5; D is unresolved. CDR3 length equals 14 residues. Trimming left V 0 bases short and J 6 bases short, with 9 bases between. The V gene's germline CDR1 is MGHRA and CDR2 YSYEKL. CDR3 nucleotide sequence: TGCGCCAGCAGCCAAGATCGCGATTTTCAGCCCCAGCATTTT. It is translated as CASSQDRDFQPQHF.

The gene calls are TRBV6-1 and TRBJ2-7, with D perhaps given as TRBD1 or TRBD2 (5 bases each). This CDR3 spans 15 amino acids. Germline V lookup: CDR1 MNHNS, CDR2 SASEGT. Deletions cut 2 bases from V and 3 bases from J, with 14 bases between. CDR3 loop: CASSESLGEGYEQYF. In DNA form, the CDR3 reads TGTGCCAGCAGTGAAAGCCTGGGGGAAGGCTACGAGCAGTACTTC.

This chain uses TRBV7-6 with TRBJ2-2; 14 bases map to TRBD2. The CDR3 runs to 14 residues. CDR1 and CDR2 from the germline V gene are SGHVS and FNYEAQ. V gave up 8 bases and J gave up 7 bases; unmatched junction bases: 3. CDR3 nucleotides: TGTGCCAGCGCGGGACTAGCGGGAGTCGGGGAGCTGTTTTTT. The encoded protein is CASAGLAGVGELFF. Using reference TRBV7-6 and TRBJ2-2 for the parts outside the CDR3, the full variable domain is GAGVSQSPRYKVTKRGQDVALRCDPISGHVSLYWYRQALGQGPEFLTYFNYEAQQDKSGLPNDRFSAERPEGSISTLTIQRTEQRDSAMYRCASAGLAGVGELFFGEGSRLTVL.

V and J are TRBV12-3 or TRBV12-4 and TRBJ2-7; tentative D call: TRBD1 (5 bases). The CDR3 has 14 residues. V was trimmed by 5 bases and J by 2 bases, leaving 13 bases between them. CDR3 region: CASSTRTQTYEQYF. The CDR3 bases are TGTGCCAGCAGTACAAGGACACAGACCTACGAGCAGTACTTC.

In nucleotides, the CDR3 is TGCGCCAGCAGTGAGAGACGGACTAGCGGGTCCTACGAGCAGTACTTC. The encoded protein is CASSERRTSGSYEQYF. The chain carries TRBV10-1 and TRBJ2-7, with 11 bases lining up with TRBD2. The CDR3 spans 16 residues. Germline loops: CDR1 WNHNN, CDR2 SYGVQD (reference sequence). J lost 1 base, V lost 2 bases, and 4 bases had no gene match.

The rearrangement links TRBV5-6 to TRBJ2-1; D remains unclear. CDR3 length equals 13 residues. The germline gives CDR1 SGHDT, CDR2 YYEEEE. Between the trimmed V and J ends, which lost 2 bases and 7 bases, there was a span of 10 bases. The CDR3 coding sequence is TGTGCCAGCAGCTTCCGGGCTGGGAATGAGCAGTTCTTC. Its translation is CASSFRAGNEQFF.

This clonotype has a handful of counts. V gene TRBV7-9 combines with J gene TRBJ1-2; tentatively, D is TRBD1 (6 bases). Germline CDR1 and CDR2: SEHNR and FQNEAQ (reference sequence). The CDR3 is 10 residues long. V lost 5 bases and J lost 13, with 11 bases in between. CDR3 in DNA: TGTGCCAGCAGCCCTCAGGGGCCCACCTTC. Protein sequence: CASSPQGPTF.

This clonotype was seen a handful of times. The chain links TRBV7-9 to TRBJ2-1, with D possibly matching TRBD2 (6 bases). The V gene lost 1 base and the J gene lost 3 bases, with 13 bases spanning the gap. This CDR3 spans 16 amino acids. CDR1 SEHNR and CDR2 FQNEAQ come from the germline V gene (reference sequence). CDR3 DNA: TGTGCCAGCAGCTTAGTGCGGGACCTTTACTACAATGAGCAGTTCTTC. As protein: CASSLVRDLYYNEQFF.

The chain joins TRBV3-1 to TRBJ2-5; a weak D match, TRBD2 (6 bases). Germline CDR1 is LGHDT and CDR2 is YNNKEL (reference sequence). This CDR3 is built from 13 residues. V was clipped by 1 base and J by 7 bases, with 10 bases between them. CDR3: CASSQGLEGTQYF. The CDR3 DNA is TGTGCCAGCAGCCAAGGACTAGAGGGGACCCAGTACTTC.

This CDR3 reads CASRPGTSGWETQFF. CDR3 nucleotides: TGCGCCAGCAGACCCGGGACTAGCGGGTGGGAGACCCAGTTCTTC. The rearrangement uses TRBV4-1 and TRBJ2-1, with 12 positions matching TRBD2. V was clipped by 6 bases and J by 13 bases; unmatched bases: 13. The CDR3 runs to 15 residues. CDR1 MGHRA and CDR2 YSYEKL come from the germline V gene.

The chain uses TRBV4-1 and TRBJ1-2; TRBD1 matches at 7 bases. The germline CDR1 and CDR2 sequences are MGHRA and YSYEKL. The CDR3 runs to 19 residues. V dropped 2 bases and J dropped 8; count of bases not matched to a gene: 23. CDR3 DNA: TGCGCCAGCAGCCAAAGGTGGGACCGGAACAGGGGTGCCGCCGGGGGCTACACCTTC. This translates into CASSQRWDRNRGAAGGYTF.

The rearrangement links TRBV12-3 or TRBV12-4 to TRBJ2-7, with D hard to call. Trimming shortened V by 3 bases and J by 6 bases, and 18 bases separated the two germline ends. The CDR3 is 15 amino acids. The CDR3 region has the DNA TGTGCCAGCAGTTTCTCTTTGGTAATAGCTGGCGAGCAGTACTTC. This encodes CASSFSLVIAGEQYF.

In regard to this clonotype: This likely comes from a read error, as the CDR3 has no conserved phenylalanine or tryptophan at its end. V is TRBV20-1 and J is TRBJ2-5, with D maybe TRBD1 (5 bases). The CDR3 has 12 amino acids. The V and J ends lost 6 bases and 4 bases respectively, with 12 bases between them. Germline V CDR1 and CDR2: DFQATT, SNEGSKA (reference sequence). The CDR3 region has the DNA TGCAGTGCCATAGCTAGGGGAGAGACCCAGTACCTC. As protein: CSAIARGETQYL.

The V gene is TRBV5-1, the J gene TRBJ2-7; 9 positions match TRBD1. The CDR3 totals 14 residues. Germline CDR1 SGHRS, CDR2 YFSETQ. Trimming took 1 base from V and 7 from J; bases not matched to a gene: 6. Written as DNA, the CDR3 is TGCGCCAGCAGCTTGACAGGGGGCTCAAGGGAGCAGTACTTC. Protein product: CASSLTGGSREQYF.

The chain is built from TRBV20-1 and TRBJ1-2; D call uncertain. Germline lookup yields CDR1 DFQATT and CDR2 SNEGSKA (reference sequence). The CDR3 is made up of 14 amino acids. Trimming cost V 0 bases and J 7 bases, with 15 bases left between them. CDR3 bases: TGCAGTGCTAGAGACCAGGATCACGGCTGTGGCTACACCTTC. It yields the protein CSARDQDHGCGYTF.

The chain joins TRBV5-1 to TRBJ2-5; tentative D call: TRBD2 (6 bases). The CDR3 is made up of 12 amino acids. The V gene lost 2 bases and the J gene lost 11 bases, with 13 bases spanning the gap. In germline, CDR1 is SGHRS, CDR2 YFSETQ. The CDR3 DNA reads TGCGCCAGCAGCTTTAGCGGTTACGGGCAGTACTTC. Amino acids: CASSFSGYGQYF.

J is TRBJ2-1 and V is TRBV6-1; TRBD2 agrees at 13 bases. This CDR3 is 15 amino acids long. The J segment lost 7 bases and the V segment lost 6 bases, leaving 6 bases of the junction unmatched. Germline V gene sequence: CDR1 MNHNS, CDR2 SASEGT. The CDR3, as DNA: TGTGCCAGCAGGCTCATACTAGCGGGAGGGAATGAGCAGTTCTTC. Translating gives CASRLILAGGNEQFF.